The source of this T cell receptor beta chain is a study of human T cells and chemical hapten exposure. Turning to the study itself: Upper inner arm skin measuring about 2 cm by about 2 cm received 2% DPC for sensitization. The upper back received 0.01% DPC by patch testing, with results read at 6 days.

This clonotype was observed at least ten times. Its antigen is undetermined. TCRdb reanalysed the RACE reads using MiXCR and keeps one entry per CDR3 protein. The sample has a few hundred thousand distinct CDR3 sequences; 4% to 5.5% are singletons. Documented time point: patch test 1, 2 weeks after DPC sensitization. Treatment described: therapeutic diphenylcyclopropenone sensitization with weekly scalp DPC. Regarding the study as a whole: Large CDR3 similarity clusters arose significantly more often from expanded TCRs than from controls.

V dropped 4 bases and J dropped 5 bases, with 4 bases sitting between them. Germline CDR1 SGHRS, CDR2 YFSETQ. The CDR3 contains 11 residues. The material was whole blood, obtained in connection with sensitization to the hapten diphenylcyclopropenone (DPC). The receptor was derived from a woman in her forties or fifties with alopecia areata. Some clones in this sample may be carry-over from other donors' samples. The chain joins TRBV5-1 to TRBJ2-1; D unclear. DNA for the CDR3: TGCGCCAGCAGCGGGGACAATGAGCAGTTCTTC. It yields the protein CASSGDNEQFF. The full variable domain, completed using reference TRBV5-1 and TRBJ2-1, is KAGVTQTPRYLIKTRGQQVTLSCSPISGHRSVSWYQQTPGQGLQFLFEYFSETQRNKGNFPGRFSGRQFSNSRSEMNVSTLELGDSALYLCASSGDNEQFFGPGTRLTVL.